Reported below is one T cell receptor (beta chain). Assay used: immunoSEQ multiplex PCR; TCRdb lists only in-frame clones, some missing. The data hold hundreds of thousands of clones, with around 78% observed a single time. Genomic DNA came from tens of millions of PBMCs in unsorted samples. The entry originates in a study of shared clonotypes between healthy human individuals. This CDR3 is 13 amino acids long. Germline loops: CDR1 MNHNS, CDR2 SASEGT. The V end was cut by 6 bases, the J end by 7 bases, with 13 bases between. The sequence derives from a woman between 40 and 55 years old in good health. Some clones in this sample may be carry-over from other donors' samples. Material for sequencing was PBMCs. The chain employs TRBV6-1 and TRBJ2-1; weak D call: TRBD1 (6 bases). DNA of the CDR3: TGTGCCAGCAGGGACAGCGGCTGGAATGAGCAGTTCTTC. This codes for CASRDSGWNEQFF.